The 20 T cell receptor beta chains in this list originate from one sample, sequenced in a study of monozygotic twins with cystic fibrosis. The protocol was immunoSEQ multiplex PCR, while the TCRdb copy is restricted to in-frame clones and leaves out a portion. The profile covers about 32,000 clones, with 92% appearing a single time and approximately 1% taken by the ten largest. The material sequenced was blood. These TCRs come from a girl aged 2-10 years with cystic fibrosis.

The chain employs TRBV5-5 and TRBJ1-1; weak D call: TRBD1 (5 bases). The CDR3 has 15 amino acids. The V and J ends lost 3 bases and 1 base respectively, with 13 bases between them. Germline V CDR1 and CDR2: SGHKS, YYEKEE (reference sequence). CDR3 loop: CASSWGGQPNTEAFF. The CDR3 nucleotides are TGTGCCAGCAGCTGGGGCGGCCAGCCGAACACTGAAGCTTTCTTT.

The V call is TRBV7-6, the J call TRBJ2-2; D is perhaps TRBD1 or TRBD2 (9 bases each). The CDR3 length is 17 residues. Germline CDR1 and CDR2: SGHVS and FNYEAQ. V lost 2 bases, J lost 6 bases, and 19 bases lay in between. In nucleotides, the CDR3 is TGTGCCAGCAGCTTACCTAGCGGGACAGGGCTGTCCGGGGAGCTGTTTTTT. Encoded protein: CASSLPSGTGLSGELFF.

This chain joins TRBV4-2 and TRBJ1-5; 8 nucleotides agree with TRBD1. The ends lost 2 bases at V and 5 bases at J; junction bases unmatched: 2. The CDR3 runs to 14 residues. Germline assignment: CDR1 LGHNA and CDR2 YNFKEQ. CDR3 loop: CASSQKQGDQPQHF. Here the CDR3 DNA reads TGTGCCAGCAGCCAAAAACAGGGGGATCAGCCCCAGCATTTT.

J is TRBJ2-1 and V is TRBV29-1; D remains ambiguous. V lost 4 bases and J lost 6, with 7 bases in between. The CDR3 loop spans 11 amino acids. Per the germline V gene, CDR1 is SQVTM and CDR2 is ANQGSEA. This chain's CDR3 is CSVVIFNEQFF. The CDR3 DNA sequence: TGCAGCGTTGTTATATTCAATGAGCAGTTCTTC.

The sample holds a few counts of this clone. The chain recombines TRBV2 with TRBJ2-2; TRBD1 is a possible D gene (6 bases). The germline gives CDR1 SNHLY, CDR2 FYNNEI. V shed 6 bases and J shed 3 bases, with 14 bases lying between them. The CDR3 has 15 residues. The CDR3: CASRGAGVYTGELFF. The CDR3 coding sequence is TGTGCCAGCAGGGGAGCAGGGGTTTACACCGGGGAGCTGTTTTTT.

The chain couples TRBV7-8 to TRBJ2-5; 7 nucleotides agree with TRBD2. Germline V gene data show CDR1 as SGHVS and CDR2 as FQNEAQ. Trimming took 3 bases from V and 5 from J; bases not matched to a gene: 9. The CDR3 is 15 amino acids. Here the CDR3 reads CASSLRENGAETQYF. CDR3 DNA: TGTGCCAGCAGCTTGCGGGAGAATGGGGCGGAGACCCAGTACTTC.

This clone has a handful of counts. The chain uses TRBV4-3 and TRBJ2-3; no reliable D call. This CDR3 spans 15 amino acids. Germline lookup yields CDR1 LGHNA and CDR2 YSLEER. V shed 6 bases and J shed 1 base, with 14 bases lying between them. CDR3 nucleotide sequence: TGCGCCAGCAGTCCGTCTATAGAGCGCACAGATACGCAGTATTTT. Protein sequence: CASSPSIERTDTQYF.

This clone was seen a single time. This rearrangement joins TRBV5-6 to TRBJ1-4, with D perhaps TRBD1 (5 bases). Trimming cost V 3 bases and J 5 bases, with 20 bases left between them. Germline CDR1 reads SGHDT; CDR2 reads YYEEEE. This CDR3 is built from 17 residues. The CDR3 reads CASSSTLDSPFNEKLFF. The DNA for the CDR3 is TGTGCCAGCAGCTCCACCCTCGACAGTCCCTTCAATGAAAAACTGTTTTTT. The entire variable domain, with the rest obtained from reference TRBV5-6 and TRBJ1-4, is as follows: DAGVTQSPTHLIKTRGQQVTLRCSPKSGHDTVSWYQQALGQGPQFIFQYYEEEERQRGNFPDRFSGHQFPNYSSELNVNALLLGDSALYLCASSSTLDSPFNEKLFFGSGTQLSVL.

The V and J genes are TRBV19 and TRBJ2-3; weak D call: TRBD2 (6 bases). The CDR3 is made up of 15 amino acids. Germline V gives CDR1 LNHDA, CDR2 SQIVND (reference sequence). V lost 2 bases to trimming and J lost 2 bases, with 11 bases between them. DNA of the CDR3: TGTGCCAGTAGTATAACGGGGGTGAACACAGATACGCAGTATTTT. Amino acid sequence: CASSITGVNTDTQYF.

V gene TRBV30 combines with J gene TRBJ1-2, with a tentative D call TRBD1 (5 bases). The CDR3 extends over 12 amino acids. The germline V and J ends were trimmed by 0 bases and 8 bases, with 10 bases remaining between them. Germline CDR1 is GTSNPN and CDR2 is SVGIG (reference sequence). This CDR3 is CAWSVNKGGYTF. The DNA of the CDR3 is TGTGCCTGGAGTGTAAATAAGGGGGGCTACACCTTC.

The V and J genes are TRBV11-2 and TRBJ2-2, with 10 bases lining up with TRBD1. The V gene's germline CDR1 is SGHAT and CDR2 FQNNGV. J was trimmed by 0 bases and V by 7 bases; bases with no gene match: 2. This CDR3 contains 15 residues. The CDR3 protein is CASNGQGANTGELFF. CDR3 DNA sequence: TGTGCCAGCAACGGACAGGGGGCGAACACCGGGGAGCTGTTTTTT.

The DNA for the CDR3 is TGCAGCGCCAGAGACATTACCGAGCAGTACTTC. Residues: CSARDITEQYF. This chain joins TRBV29-1 and TRBJ2-7; D remains unclear. V was pared by 7 bases and J by 6 bases, with 13 bases between. The CDR3 spans 11 residues. Germline V lookup: CDR1 SQVTM, CDR2 ANQGSEA.

The chain links TRBV21-1 to TRBJ2-6; TRBD2 was called by the table and not checked on the DNA. TRBV21-1 is assigned pseudogene status. This CDR3 has 19 amino acids. The DNA of the CDR3 is TGTGCCAGCACCTTGAAACTAGCGGGAGGTGGGCGTGGGGCCAACGTCCTGACTTTC. Encoded protein: CASTLKLAGGGRGANVLTF.

The chain recombines TRBV5-4 with TRBJ2-1, with unresolved D. Looked up from germline, CDR1 is SGHNT and CDR2 is YYREEE (reference sequence). V was clipped by 3 bases and J by 0 bases, with 10 bases between them. CDR3 length equals 15 residues. CDR3 coding DNA: TGTGCCAGCAGCTCCGACTTGAGCTCCTACAATGAGCAGTTCTTC. This translates into CASSSDLSSYNEQFF.

The genes are TRBV5-4 and TRBJ2-3; TRBD2 aligns across 9 bases. Trimming at V came to 0 bases and at J to 5 bases, leaving 10 bases not matched to a gene. CDR3 length: 17 residues. CDR1 is SGHNT and CDR2 is YYREEE in the germline V gene (reference sequence). CDR3 nucleotide sequence: TGTGCCAGCAGCTTGGTAGGAGCGGGGGGCCGAGGAGATACGCAGTATTTT. Protein: CASSLVGAGGRGDTQYF.

The V and J genes are TRBV10-3 and TRBJ1-1; 9 bases are shared with TRBD1. Per germline, CDR1 ENHRY and CDR2 SYGVKD. Trimming at V came to 3 bases and at J to 2 bases, leaving 7 bases not matched to a gene. This CDR3 spans 16 amino acids. CDR3: CAISEPGQGLNTEAFF. The CDR3 region has the DNA TGTGCCATCAGTGAACCGGGACAGGGATTAAACACTGAAGCTTTCTTT.

The rearrangement links TRBV29-1 to TRBJ2-5; possibly TRBD1 for D (5 bases). CDR1 is SQVTM, CDR2 ANQGSEA, per germline. The CDR3 runs 14 residues. Trimming shortened V by 3 bases and J by 0 bases, and 11 bases separated the two germline ends. CDR3 coding DNA: TGCAGCGTTGAGGGGCCAGGGTACCAAGAGACCCAGTACTTC. This sequence encodes CSVEGPGYQETQYF.

The rearrangement joins TRBV15 to TRBJ2-5; TRBD2 agrees at 10 bases. The J segment lost 5 bases and the V segment lost 5 bases, leaving 8 bases of the junction unmatched. Per germline, CDR1 LNHNV and CDR2 YYDKDF (reference sequence). This CDR3 contains 15 residues. CDR3 DNA: TGTGCCACCAGCCTACCTCTAGCGGGAGTTGAGACCCAGTACTTC. Translated, it gives CATSLPLAGVETQYF.

The J gene is TRBJ1-1, the V gene TRBV5-6; D ambiguous. The CDR3 length is 13 residues. Germline V gene sequence: CDR1 SGHDT, CDR2 YYEEEE. V lost 2 bases, J lost 4 bases, and 9 bases lay in between. The CDR3 DNA reads TGTGCCAGCAGCTTTGGAGTCGGCACTGAAGCTTTCTTT. This translates into CASSFGVGTEAFF.

The chain combines TRBV7-2 with TRBJ2-1; D call uncertain. This CDR3 is 15 amino acids long. V shed 5 bases and J shed 0 bases, with 11 bases lying between them. Germline V gene sequence: CDR1 SGHTA, CDR2 FQGNSA. The chain's CDR3 is CASSQPSYSYNEQFF. CDR3 in DNA: TGTGCCAGCAGCCAGCCGTCTTACTCCTACAATGAGCAGTTCTTC.